This section outlines one TCR beta chain sequence together with its context. Generated by immunoSEQ multiplex PCR, the TCRdb table keeps only in-frame clones and is missing some. The sample has about 150,000 clones; nearly 85% are singletons. The CDR3 extends over 12 amino acids. V was cut by 3 bases and J by 6 bases, with 8 bases left in between. CDR1 LNHDA and CDR2 SQIVND come from the germline V gene (reference sequence). This entry is derived from a study of blood T cell repertoires in COVID-19. Background on the study: The study drew acute and convalescent COVID-19 samples from the United States, Italy and Spain. PBMCs, B-cell-depleted T cells, or T cells provided the cDNA or gDNA that made up the material.

The source of this sequence is a human donor in a cohort sampled during active COVID-19. This rearrangement joins TRBV19 to TRBJ1-1; no clear D. Specimen: peripheral blood. The CDR3 bases are TGTGCCAGTAGTATTGCGGGAGCTGAAGCTTTCTTT. This codes for CASSIAGAEAFF.